Listed below are T cell receptor beta chains from one sample, sequenced in a study of molecular identifiers for immune sequencing clone quantification. TCRdb reprocessed the PCR reads with MiXCR, giving one entry per CDR3 protein. Of fewer than 350,000 distinct CDR3 sequences in the sample, over 20% were seen once. Sequenced material: naive CD8+ T cells from blood, with Jurkat cell RNA spiked in. The receptors shown here come from a human donor in good health. Some libraries in this study had Jurkat cell RNA spiked in. Both conserved end residues are part of each CDR3. Fields, in order: V gene, CDR3 length, J gene, D gene, clone size, CDR3 DNA, CDR3 protein. The D gene is left open where the match is weak. The size field is filled for only some rows; it gives once, few, many or a size class.

V gene: TRBV9
CDR3 length: 16
J gene: TRBJ2-3
D gene: NA
clone size: many
CDR3 DNA: TGTGCCAGCAGCATGTTGGAGCGCTCTAGCACAGATACGCAGTATTTT
CDR3 protein: CASSMLERSSTDTQYF

V gene: TRBV13
CDR3 length: 13
J gene: TRBJ2-7
D gene: NA
clone size: many
CDR3 DNA: TGTGCCAGCAGCTTAGAGCAGGCCTACGAGCAGTACTTC
CDR3 protein: CASSLEQAYEQYF

V gene: TRBV27
CDR3 length: 16
J gene: TRBJ2-3
D gene: TRBD2
clone size: NA
CDR3 DNA: TGTGCCAGCAGTTTAACCCTAGCGGGAGGAGGAGATACGCAGTATTTT
CDR3 protein: CASSLTLAGGGDTQYF

V gene: TRBV6-5
CDR3 length: 15
J gene: TRBJ2-6
D gene: NA
clone size: many
CDR3 DNA: TGTGCCAGCTTCCCGCTAAGCTCTGGGGCCAACGTCCTGACTTTC
CDR3 protein: CASFPLSSGANVLTF

V gene: TRBV27
CDR3 length: 15
J gene: TRBJ1-5
D gene: NA
clone size: NA
CDR3 DNA: TGTGCCAGCAGTTATTCTGCAGGGGCGAGTCAGCCCCAGCATTTT
CDR3 protein: CASSYSAGASQPQHF

V gene: TRBV5-6
CDR3 length: 13
J gene: TRBJ2-7
D gene: NA
clone size: many
CDR3 DNA: TGTGCCAGCAGCTTGGAACAGCCCTACGAGCAGTACTTC
CDR3 protein: CASSLEQPYEQYF

V gene: TRBV12-3/TRBV12-4
CDR3 length: 14
J gene: TRBJ1-1
D gene: TRBD1
clone size: NA
CDR3 DNA: TGTGCCAGCAGCGCCGGGACAGGGGGGACTGAAGCTTTCTTT
CDR3 protein: CASSAGTGGTEAFF

V gene: TRBV20-1
CDR3 length: 15
J gene: TRBJ2-7
D gene: NA
clone size: NA
CDR3 DNA: TGCAGTGCTCAGTCGATCCCGACAGGAATCTACGAGCAGTACTTC
CDR3 protein: CSAQSIPTGIYEQYF

V gene: TRBV5-1
CDR3 length: 15
J gene: TRBJ2-3
D gene: TRBD1
clone size: few
CDR3 DNA: TGCGCCAGCAGCTTGGGCACGACAGGGGCAGATACGCAGTATTTT
CDR3 protein: CASSLGTTGADTQYF

V gene: TRBV14
CDR3 length: 15
J gene: TRBJ2-3
D gene: NA
clone size: many
CDR3 DNA: TGTGCCAGCAGCCACGGGGACACTAGCACAGATACGCAGTATTTT
CDR3 protein: CASSHGDTSTDTQYF

V gene: TRBV7-6
CDR3 length: 16
J gene: TRBJ2-3
D gene: TRBD1
clone size: NA
CDR3 DNA: TGTGCCAGCAGCTTAGCGGGACAGATGAGCACAGATACGCAGTATTTT
CDR3 protein: CASSLAGQMSTDTQYF

V gene: TRBV5-1
CDR3 length: 13
J gene: TRBJ2-7
D gene: NA
clone size: many
CDR3 DNA: TGCGCCAGCAGCTTTGGGCAATTCTACGAGCAGTACTTC
CDR3 protein: CASSFGQFYEQYF

V gene: TRBV5-4
CDR3 length: 16
J gene: TRBJ2-6
D gene: NA
clone size: many
CDR3 DNA: TGTGCCAGCAGCTTGGTGCAGGGTTCCGGGGCCAACGTCCTGACTTTC
CDR3 protein: CASSLVQGSGANVLTF

V gene: TRBV27
CDR3 length: 13
J gene: TRBJ2-7
D gene: NA
clone size: many
CDR3 DNA: TGTGCCAGCACACGGGGGACTTCCTACGAGCAGTACTTC
CDR3 protein: CASTRGTSYEQYF

V gene: TRBV13
CDR3 length: 15
J gene: TRBJ1-1
D gene: NA
clone size: many
CDR3 DNA: TGTGCCAGCAGCTTAGATGAGGGGCGGGACACTGAAGCTTTCTTT
CDR3 protein: CASSLDEGRDTEAFF

V gene: TRBV4-3
CDR3 length: 14
J gene: TRBJ2-7
D gene: NA
clone size: few
CDR3 DNA: TGCGCCAGCAGCCAGGAAGAGGGTCCCTACGAGCAGTACTTC
CDR3 protein: CASSQEEGPYEQYF

V gene: TRBV7-6
CDR3 length: 15
J gene: TRBJ2-7
D gene: TRBD2
clone size: many
CDR3 DNA: TGTGCCAGCAGCACGACTAGCGGGAGGAGCGGCGAGCAGTACTTC
CDR3 protein: CASSTTSGRSGEQYF

V gene: TRBV27
CDR3 length: 13
J gene: TRBJ2-5
D gene: NA
clone size: many
CDR3 DNA: TGTGCCAGCAGTTACCAGGGGCAAGAGACCCAGTACTTC
CDR3 protein: CASSYQGQETQYF

V gene: TRBV4-3
CDR3 length: 16
J gene: TRBJ2-5
D gene: TRBD2
clone size: NA
CDR3 DNA: TGCGCCTGCAGCCGTCTCGGGCTAGCGGAGCAAGAGACCCAGTACTTC
CDR3 protein: CACSRLGLAEQETQYF

V gene: TRBV4-1
CDR3 length: 15
J gene: TRBJ2-1
D gene: NA
clone size: NA
CDR3 DNA: TGCGCCAGCAGCCTAACTACAAGCTCCTACAATGAGCAGTTCTTC
CDR3 protein: CASSLTTSSYNEQFF

V gene: TRBV10-3
CDR3 length: 13
J gene: TRBJ2-3
D gene: NA
clone size: NA
CDR3 DNA: TGTGCCATCAGCGCCCGCGGCTCAGATACGCAGTATTTT
CDR3 protein: CAISARGSDTQYF

V gene: TRBV4-3
CDR3 length: 14
J gene: TRBJ2-7
D gene: TRBD1
clone size: NA
CDR3 DNA: TGCGCCAGCAGCCAAGACGAGGGGGCGAGGGAGCAGTACTTC
CDR3 protein: CASSQDEGAREQYF

V gene: TRBV6-1
CDR3 length: 15
J gene: TRBJ1-5
D gene: NA
clone size: NA
CDR3 DNA: TGTGCCAGCAGTGAAGATTCCGGGTTCAATCAGCCCCAGCATTTT
CDR3 protein: CASSEDSGFNQPQHF

V gene: TRBV11-3
CDR3 length: 15
J gene: TRBJ2-5
D gene: TRBD2
clone size: many
CDR3 DNA: TGTGCCAGCAGCCCGACTAGCGGGGACCAAGAGACCCAGTACTTC
CDR3 protein: CASSPTSGDQETQYF

V gene: TRBV13
CDR3 length: 16
J gene: TRBJ2-2
D gene: NA
clone size: few
CDR3 DNA: TGTGCCAGCAGCTTAGGTTTGGGTACTGCCACCGGGGAGCTGTTTTTT
CDR3 protein: CASSLGLGTATGELFF